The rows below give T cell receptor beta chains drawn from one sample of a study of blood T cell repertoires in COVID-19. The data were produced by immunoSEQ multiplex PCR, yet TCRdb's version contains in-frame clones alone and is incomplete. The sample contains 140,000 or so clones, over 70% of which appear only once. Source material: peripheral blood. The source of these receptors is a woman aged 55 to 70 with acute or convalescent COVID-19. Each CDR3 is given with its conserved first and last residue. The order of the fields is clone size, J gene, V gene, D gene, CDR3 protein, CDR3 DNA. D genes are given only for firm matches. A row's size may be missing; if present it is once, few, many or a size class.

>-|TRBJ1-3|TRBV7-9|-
CASSTGTRNGNTIYF
TGTGCCAGCAGTACCGGGACTCGCAATGGAAACACCATATATTTT
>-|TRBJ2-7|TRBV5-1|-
CASSHSGSSSYEQYF
TGCGCCAGCAGCCATTCCGGGTCCTCAAGCTACGAGCAGTACTTC
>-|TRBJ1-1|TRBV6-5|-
CASTRDTEAFF
TGTGCCAGCACCCGGGACACTGAAGCTTTCTTT
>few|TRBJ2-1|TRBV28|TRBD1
CASRPGGEYNEQFF
TGTGCCAGCAGGCCAGGGGGCGAGTACAATGAGCAGTTCTTC
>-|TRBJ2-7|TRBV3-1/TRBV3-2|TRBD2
CASTRTSGSYEQYF
TGTGCCAGCACTCGGACTAGCGGGAGCTACGAGCAGTACTTC
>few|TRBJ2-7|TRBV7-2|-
CASSLTPTWRDEQYF
TGTGCCAGCAGCTTAACACCGACCTGGCGGGACGAGCAGTACTTC
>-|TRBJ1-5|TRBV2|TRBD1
CASSTDRVNQPQHF
TGTGCCAGCAGTACGGACAGGGTCAATCAGCCCCAGCATTTT
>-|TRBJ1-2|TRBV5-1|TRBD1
CASTAGGIYGYTF
TGCGCCAGCACGGCAGGGGGAATCTATGGCTACACCTTC
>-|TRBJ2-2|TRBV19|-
CASSPHSNTGELFF
TGTGCCAGTAGTCCCCATAGTAACACCGGGGAGCTGTTTTTT
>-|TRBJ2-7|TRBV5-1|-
CASRRTNQNSYEQYF
TGCGCCAGCAGACGAACTAATCAGAACTCCTACGAGCAGTACTTC
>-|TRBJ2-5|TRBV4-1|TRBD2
CASSQIKLAGEAGETQYF
TGCGCCAGCAGCCAGATAAAACTAGCGGGAGAAGCAGGAGAGACCCAGTACTTC
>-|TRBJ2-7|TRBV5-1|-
CASRNIPYEQYF
TGCGCCAGCAGGAACATTCCCTACGAGCAGTACTTC
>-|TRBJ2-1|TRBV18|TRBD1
CASSPRTGHYNEQFF
TGTGCCAGCTCACCGCGGACAGGGCACTACAATGAGCAGTTCTTC
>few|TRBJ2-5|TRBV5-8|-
CASSPISGVWETQYF
TGTGCCAGCAGCCCAATCTCGGGGGTTTGGGAGACCCAGTACTTC
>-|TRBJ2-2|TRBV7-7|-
CASSLGQGGNTGELFF
TGTGCCAGCAGCTTGGGGCAGGGAGGAAACACCGGGGAGCTGTTTTTT
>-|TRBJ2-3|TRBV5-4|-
CASSPSGAYTDTQYF
TGTGCCAGCAGCCCCTCAGGGGCTTACACAGATACGCAGTATTTT
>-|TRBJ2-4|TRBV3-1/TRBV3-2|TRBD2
CASSQPAGGGRGNIQYF
TGTGCCAGCAGCCAACCCGCCGGGGGGGGGCGCGGAAACATTCAGTACTTC
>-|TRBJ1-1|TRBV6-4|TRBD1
CASSPGTGLMNTEAFF
TGTGCCAGCAGCCCCGGGACAGGGCTCATGAACACTGAAGCTTTCTTT
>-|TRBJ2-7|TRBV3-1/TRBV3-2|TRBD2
CASSQGGLAGSEQYF
TGTGCCAGCAGCCAGGGGGGACTAGCGGGAAGCGAGCAGTACTTC
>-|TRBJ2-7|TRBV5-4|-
CASSGRDSPYEQYF
TGTGCCAGCAGCGGACGGGACTCCCCTTACGAGCAGTACTTC
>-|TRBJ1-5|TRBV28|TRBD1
CASSGDRRGLQHF
TGTGCCAGCAGTGGGGACAGGCGGGGACTCCAGCATTTT
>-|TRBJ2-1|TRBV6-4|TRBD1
CPTDRANEQFF
TGTCCTACGGACAGGGCTAATGAGCAGTTCTTC
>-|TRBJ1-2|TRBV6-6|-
CASSLDGNYGYTF
TGTGCCAGCAGCCTTGACGGGAACTATGGCTACACCTTC
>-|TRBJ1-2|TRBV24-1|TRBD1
CATSGTGTDGYTF
TGTGCCACCAGTGGGACAGGGACAGATGGCTACACCTTC
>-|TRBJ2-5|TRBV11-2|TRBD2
CASSLDKASGIPQYF
TGTGCCAGCAGCTTAGATAAGGCTAGCGGGATCCCCCAGTACTTC
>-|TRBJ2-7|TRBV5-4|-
CASSLAESYEQYF
TGTGCCAGCAGCTTGGCCGAGTCCTACGAGCAGTACTTC
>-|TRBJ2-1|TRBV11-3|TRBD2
CASSLDMGGSGYNEQFF
TGTGCCAGCAGCTTAGACATGGGCGGGAGTGGCTACAATGAGCAGTTCTTC
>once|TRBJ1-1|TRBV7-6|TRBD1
CASSRGQRNTEAFF
TGTGCCAGCAGCAGGGGACAGCGGAACACTGAAGCTTTCTTT
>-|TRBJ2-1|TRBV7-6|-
CASSPQLNEQFF
TGTGCCAGCAGCCCTCAACTCAATGAGCAGTTCTTC
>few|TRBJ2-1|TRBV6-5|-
CASRTTDYSNNEQFF
TGTGCCAGCAGAACCACGGACTATTCAAACAATGAGCAGTTCTTC
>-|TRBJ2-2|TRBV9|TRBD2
CASSFGSGGNTGELFF
TGTGCCAGCAGCTTCGGAAGCGGGGGAAACACCGGGGAGCTGTTTTTT
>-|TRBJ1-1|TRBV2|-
CAGTRGVTEAFF
TGTGCCGGTACCAGGGGCGTCACTGAAGCTTTCTTT
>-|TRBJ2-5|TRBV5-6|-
CASSFGVETQYF
TGTGCCAGCAGCTTTGGAGTAGAGACCCAGTACTTC
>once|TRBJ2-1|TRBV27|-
CASSSSLRGGQFF
TGTGCCAGCAGTTCCTCTTTAAGGGGTGGGCAGTTCTTC
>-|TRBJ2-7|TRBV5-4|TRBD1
CASSFGTGYEQYF
TGTGCCAGCAGCTTTGGGACAGGCTACGAGCAGTACTTC
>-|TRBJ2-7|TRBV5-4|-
CASSLGGSIYEQYF
TGTGCCAGCAGCTTGGGTGGGAGCATCTACGAGCAGTACTTC
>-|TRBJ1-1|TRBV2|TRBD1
CASSNRGMNTEAFF
TGTGCCAGCAGCAACAGGGGCATGAACACTGAAGCTTTCTTT
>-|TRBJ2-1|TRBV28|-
CASMAEYNEQFF
TGTGCCAGCATGGCTGAATACAATGAGCAGTTCTTC
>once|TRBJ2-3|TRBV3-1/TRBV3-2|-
CASSQVGGKGTDTQYF
TGTGCCAGCAGCCAAGTGGGTGGAAAGGGGACAGATACGCAGTATTTT
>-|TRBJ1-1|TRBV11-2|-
CASSSLPGNTEAFF
TGTGCCAGCAGCTCCCTACCGGGGAACACTGAAGCTTTCTTT
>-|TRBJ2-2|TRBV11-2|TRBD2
CASSLTLAGVSTGELFF
TGTGCCAGCAGCTTAACTCTAGCGGGAGTGTCCACCGGGGAGCTGTTTTTT
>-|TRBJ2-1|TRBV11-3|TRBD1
CASSLGTGVDNEQFF
TGTGCCAGCAGCTTAGGGACAGGGGTCGACAATGAGCAGTTCTTC
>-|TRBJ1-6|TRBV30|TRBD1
CAWSENTGASPLHF
TGTGCCTGGAGCGAAAACACAGGGGCCTCACCCCTCCACTTT
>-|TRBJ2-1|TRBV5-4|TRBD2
CASSVPPWGLAVDEQFF
TGTGCCAGCAGCGTCCCCCCCTGGGGACTAGCGGTTGATGAGCAGTTCTTC
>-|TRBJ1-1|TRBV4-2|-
CASSRESMNTEAFF
TGTGCCAGCAGCAGGGAGAGCATGAACACTGAAGCTTTCTTT
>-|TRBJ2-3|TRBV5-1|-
CASSPNRFGTDTQYF
TGCGCCAGCAGCCCAAATAGATTCGGCACAGATACGCAGTATTTT
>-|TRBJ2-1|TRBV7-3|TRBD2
CASSRSSGRGTYNEQFF
TGTGCCAGCAGCCGTTCTAGCGGGAGAGGTACCTACAATGAGCAGTTCTTC
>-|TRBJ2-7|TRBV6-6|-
CASSYVTTSYEQYF
TGTGCCAGCAGTTACGTGACAACGTCCTACGAGCAGTACTTC
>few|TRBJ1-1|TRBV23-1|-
CASSQSDSSNTEAFF
TGCGCCAGCAGTCAATCGGACAGTTCAAACACTGAAGCTTTCTTT
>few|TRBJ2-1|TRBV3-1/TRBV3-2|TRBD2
CASSQGTGTRDFNEQFF
TGTGCCAGCAGCCAAGGTACCGGGACTAGAGACTTCAATGAGCAGTTCTTC
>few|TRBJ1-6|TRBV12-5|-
CASRNRQNSPLHF
TGTGCTAGCCGGAATAGACAGAATTCACCCCTCCACTTT
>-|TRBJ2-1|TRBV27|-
CASSPFNINSYNEQFF
TGTGCCAGCAGTCCATTTAACATTAACTCCTACAATGAGCAGTTCTTC
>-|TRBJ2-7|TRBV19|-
CASSIKPGRHEQYF
TGTGCCAGTAGTATAAAGCCAGGGCGACACGAGCAGTACTTC
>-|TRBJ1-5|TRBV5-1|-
CASATGPLGPQHF
TGCGCCAGTGCTACAGGTCCTTTGGGGCCCCAGCATTTT
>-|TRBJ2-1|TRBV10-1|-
CASRSPFGEQFF
TGCGCCAGCAGAAGCCCGTTTGGTGAGCAGTTCTTC
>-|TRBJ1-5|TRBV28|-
CASSYPLGGGLIGLVHPQHF
TGTGCCAGCAGTTACCCCTTGGGGGGGGGCTTGATTGGGTTGGTACATCCCCAGCATTTT
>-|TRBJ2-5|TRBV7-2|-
CASSQFAGLKETQYF
TGTGCCAGCAGTCAATTCGCCGGGTTGAAAGAGACCCAGTACTTC
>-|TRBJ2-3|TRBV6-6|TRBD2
CASSRRASGRVGDTQYF
TGTGCCAGCAGTCGCCGGGCTAGCGGGAGAGTTGGGGATACGCAGTATTTT
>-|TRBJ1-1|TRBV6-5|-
CASKKQGNTEAFF
TGTGCCAGCAAAAAACAGGGGAACACTGAAGCTTTCTTT
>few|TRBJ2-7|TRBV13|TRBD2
CASSSEGEGIYEQYF
TGTGCCAGCAGCTCAGAAGGGGAGGGGATTTACGAGCAGTACTTC